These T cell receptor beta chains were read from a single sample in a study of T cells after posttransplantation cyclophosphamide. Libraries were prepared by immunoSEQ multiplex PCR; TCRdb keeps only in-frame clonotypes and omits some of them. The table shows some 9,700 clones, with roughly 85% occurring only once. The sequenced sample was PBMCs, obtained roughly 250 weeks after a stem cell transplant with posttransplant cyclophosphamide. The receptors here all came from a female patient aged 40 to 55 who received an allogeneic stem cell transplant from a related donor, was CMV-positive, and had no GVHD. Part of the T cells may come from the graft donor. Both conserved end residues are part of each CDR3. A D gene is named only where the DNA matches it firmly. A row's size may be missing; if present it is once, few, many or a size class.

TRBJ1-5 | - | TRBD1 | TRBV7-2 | TGTGCCAGCAGCTTAGAGACAGGGGAGGGGAATCAGCCCCAGCATTTT | CASSLETGEGNQPQHF
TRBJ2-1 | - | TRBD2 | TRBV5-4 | TGTGCCAGCAGCCTTAGCGGGGGGGCCTACAATGAGCAGTTCTTC | CASSLSGGAYNEQFF
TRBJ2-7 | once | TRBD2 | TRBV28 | TGTGCCAGCAGCCGTGAGAGCGGGGGGGGCTACGAGCAGTACTTC | CASSRESGGGYEQYF
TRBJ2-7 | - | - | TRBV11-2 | TGTGCCAGCAGCTTAGTACAGCCCTACGAGCAGTACTTC | CASSLVQPYEQYF
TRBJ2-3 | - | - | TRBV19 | TGTGCCAGTAGTTTGTCTGGCAGTCATAGCACAGATACGCAGTATTTT | CASSLSGSHSTDTQYF
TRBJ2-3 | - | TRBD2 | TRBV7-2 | TGTGCCAGCAGCCCGCGACTAGCGGGGGGGCCCACAGATACGCAGTATTTT | CASSPRLAGGPTDTQYF
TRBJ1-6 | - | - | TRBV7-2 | TGTGCCAGCAGCTTAGCGCCCAGTTATAATTCACCCCTCCACTTT | CASSLAPSYNSPLHF
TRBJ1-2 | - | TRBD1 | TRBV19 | TGTGCCAGTAACGCTGACAGGGGGTTTAAGAACTATGGCTACACCTTC | CASNADRGFKNYGYTF
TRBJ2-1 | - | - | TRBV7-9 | TGTGCCAGCAGCTTTCGAGGGAACAATGAGCAGTTCTTC | CASSFRGNNEQFF
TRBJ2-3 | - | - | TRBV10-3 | TGTGCCATCAGTGGAGGGCCTAGCACAGATACGCAGTATTTT | CAISGGPSTDTQYF
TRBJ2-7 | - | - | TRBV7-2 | TGTGCCAGCAGCTTGGAAGCGTCCCCTGGCTACGAGCAGTACTTC | CASSLEASPGYEQYF
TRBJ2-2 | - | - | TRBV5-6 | TGTGCCAGCAGCCCAGGGGTCACCCCGAACACCGGGGAGCTGTTTTTT | CASSPGVTPNTGELFF
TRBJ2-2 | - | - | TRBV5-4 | TGTGCCAGCAGCTTGGAGTTGGGCGCCACCGGGGAGCTGTTTTTT | CASSLELGATGELFF
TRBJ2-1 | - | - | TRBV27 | TGTGCCAGCAGTTTACTCGGTAACAATGAGCAGTTCTTC | CASSLLGNNEQFF
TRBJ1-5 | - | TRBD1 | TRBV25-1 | TGTTCTCACTGGGACAGGCCTAATAGCAATCAGCCCCAGCATTTT | CSHWDRPNSNQPQHF
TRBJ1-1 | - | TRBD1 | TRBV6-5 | TGTGCCAGCAGTTACCCTACAGACAGGGGGCTGACCGAAGCTTTCTTT | CASSYPTDRGLTEAFF
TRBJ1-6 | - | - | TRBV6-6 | TGTGCCAGCAGTTACTTTCAGGGAGGTAATTCACCCCTCCACTTT | CASSYFQGGNSPLHF
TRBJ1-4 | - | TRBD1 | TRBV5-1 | TGCGCCAGCAGCTTGGAAATAAGAAAGGGGCAGGGGGCCGGCGGGGAAAAACTGTTTTTT | CASSLEIRKGQGAGGEKLFF
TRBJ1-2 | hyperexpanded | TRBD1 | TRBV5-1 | TGCGCCAGCAGCTTGGGGGACGACAGGGGGCAAGGCTACACCTTC | CASSLGDDRGQGYTF
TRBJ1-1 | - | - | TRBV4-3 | TGCGCCAGCAGCCAAGATAGGGTGGGACACCCGAACACTGAAGCTTTCTTT | CASSQDRVGHPNTEAFF
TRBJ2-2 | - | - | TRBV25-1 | TGTGCCAGCAGTGAATTCGGGGGAAGCACCGGGGAGCTGTTTTTT | CASSEFGGSTGELFF
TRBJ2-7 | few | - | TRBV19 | TGTGCCAGTAGTCCAGGGGTAACCTACGAGCAGTACTTC | CASSPGVTYEQYF
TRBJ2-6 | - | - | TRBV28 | TGTGCCAGCAGTTTAGATTCAGGCCACTCTGGGGCCAACGTCCTGACTTTC | CASSLDSGHSGANVLTF
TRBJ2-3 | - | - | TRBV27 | TGTGCCAGCAACGAACGGCGGGGGCGAGGCACAGATACGCAGTATTTT | CASNERRGRGTDTQYF
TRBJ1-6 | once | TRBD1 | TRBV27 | TGTGCCAGCAGTTTAGGGACAGGGATGGGTTCACCCCTCCACTTT | CASSLGTGMGSPLHF
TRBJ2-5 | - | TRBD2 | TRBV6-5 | TGTGCCAGCAGTTACTCGAGGCTAGCGGGGGGAGAGACCCAGTACTTC | CASSYSRLAGGETQYF
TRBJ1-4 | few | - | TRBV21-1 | TGTGCCAGCAGCCCGGAGGGAAGGACAGGGAATGAAAAACTGTTTTTT | CASSPEGRTGNEKLFF
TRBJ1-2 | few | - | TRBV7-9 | TGTGCCAGCAGCTTAGGCAGGGCCAGCTATGGCTACACCTTC | CASSLGRASYGYTF
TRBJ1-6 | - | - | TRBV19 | TGTGCCAGTAGTATAACCGTGAGCTCCTATAATTCACCCCTCCACTTT | CASSITVSSYNSPLHF
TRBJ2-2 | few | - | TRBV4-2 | TGTGCCAGCAGCCGAAGCCCCTCTAGTCAGGGGACATTCACCGGGGAGCTGTTTTTT | CASSRSPSSQGTFTGELFF
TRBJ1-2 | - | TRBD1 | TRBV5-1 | TGCGCCAGCAGCTCACAGGGGGCCAACTATGGCTACACCTTC | CASSSQGANYGYTF
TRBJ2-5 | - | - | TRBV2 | TGTGCCAGCAGTGAAAATTCGCCGAGATCGGGAGAGACCCAGTACTTC | CASSENSPRSGETQYF
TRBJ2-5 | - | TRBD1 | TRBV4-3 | TGCGCCAGCAGCTTAGACAGGGGGGCCCAAGAGACCCAGTACTTC | CASSLDRGAQETQYF
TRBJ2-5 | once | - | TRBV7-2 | TGTGCCAGCAGCTTACGTCCCCAGGGGAGAGGGGAGACCCAGTACTTC | CASSLRPQGRGETQYF
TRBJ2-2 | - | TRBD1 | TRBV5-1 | TGCGCCAGCAGCTTTGGGACAGGGGCCGGGGAGCTGTTTTTT | CASSFGTGAGELFF
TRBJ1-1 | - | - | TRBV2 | TGTGCCAGCAGTGACTCCCTGACCCACAGGACGGACACTGAAGCTTTCTTT | CASSDSLTHRTDTEAFF
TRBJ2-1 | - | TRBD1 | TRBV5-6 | TGTGCCAGCAGCTTAACGACAGGGGGATGGAATGAGCAGTTCTTC | CASSLTTGGWNEQFF
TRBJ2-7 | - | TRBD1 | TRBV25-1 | TGTGCCTGCCAGGGGGCCAGCGAGCAGTACTTC | CACQGASEQYF
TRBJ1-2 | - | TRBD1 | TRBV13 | TGTGCCAGCAGCCTATTGAGGGGGCTTAACTATGACTACACCTTC | CASSLLRGLNYDYTF
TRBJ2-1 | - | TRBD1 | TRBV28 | TGTGCCAGCACCACACAGGGGTCCCCAGTCAATGAGCAGTTCTTC | CASTTQGSPVNEQFF
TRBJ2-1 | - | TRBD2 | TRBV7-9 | TGTGCCAGCAGCTTGAGGGTTGAGGCTGGGACTAGTAGTTACAATGAGCAGTTCTTC | CASSLRVEAGTSSYNEQFF
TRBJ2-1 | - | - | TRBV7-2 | TGTGCCTCCGGGACAGGGTCCCTAGCGGGGTACAATGAGCAGTTCTTC | CASGTGSLAGYNEQFF
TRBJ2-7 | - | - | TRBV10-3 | TGTGCCATCAGTGGGGACATGGGTCCTCCCTACGAGCAGTACTTC | CAISGDMGPPYEQYF
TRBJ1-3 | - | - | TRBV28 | TGTGCCAGCAGTCTCGACAATATTGGAAACACCATATATTTT | CASSLDNIGNTIYF
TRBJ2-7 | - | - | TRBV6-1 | TGTGCCAGCAGTGAAAGACACGTCTACGAGCAGTACTTC | CASSERHVYEQYF
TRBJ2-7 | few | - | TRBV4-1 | TGCGCCAGCAGCCAAGATCTTTCCTACGAGCAGTACTTC | CASSQDLSYEQYF
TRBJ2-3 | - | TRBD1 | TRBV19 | TGTGCCAGTAGTACAACCGGGACAGGGGTTAGCACAGATACGCAGTATTTT | CASSTTGTGVSTDTQYF
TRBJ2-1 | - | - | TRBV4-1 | TGCGCCAGCAGCCAAGTCCGGGACACCCACAATGAGCAGTTCTTC | CASSQVRDTHNEQFF
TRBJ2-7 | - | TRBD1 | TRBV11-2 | TGTGCCAGCAGCCTATGGGACAGGGGGCCTGACGAGCAGTACTTC | CASSLWDRGPDEQYF
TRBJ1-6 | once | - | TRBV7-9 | TGTGCCAGCAGCTTAGGGGGAGCGGCGTATTCACCCCTCCACTTT | CASSLGGAAYSPLHF
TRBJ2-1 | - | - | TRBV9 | TGTGCCAGCAGCGTAGTGACAGCTATTTACAATGAGCAGTTCTTC | CASSVVTAIYNEQFF
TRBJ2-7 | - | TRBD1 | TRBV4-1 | TGCGCCAGCAGCCAAGATCCCCCGAAGACAGGGGGGATCTACGAGCAGTACTTC | CASSQDPPKTGGIYEQYF
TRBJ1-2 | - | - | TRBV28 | TGTGCCAGCAGTCTTTCTAACTATGGCTACACCTTC | CASSLSNYGYTF
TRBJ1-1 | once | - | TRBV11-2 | TGTGCCACGGTAGTGAACACTGAAGCTTTCTTT | CATVVNTEAFF
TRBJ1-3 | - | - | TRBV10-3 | TGTGCCATAAGACAGCCCTCTGGAAACACCATATATTTT | CAIRQPSGNTIYF
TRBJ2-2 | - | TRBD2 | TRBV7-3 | TGTGCCAGCAGCTTAAACCGGGGGGGGCTTGCGAACACCGGGGAGCTGTTTTTT | CASSLNRGGLANTGELFF
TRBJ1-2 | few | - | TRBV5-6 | TGTGCCAGCAGCCAGCAGGACTACTATGGCTACACCTTC | CASSQQDYYGYTF
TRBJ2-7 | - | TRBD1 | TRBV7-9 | TGTGCCAGCAGCGAGGGACAGTACTCCTACGAGCAGTACTTC | CASSEGQYSYEQYF